The clone carrying this T cell receptor beta chain was seen only a few times. Antigen specificity is unknown. Germline V gene sequence: CDR1 DFQATT, CDR2 SNEGSKA (reference sequence). Unmatched junction bases numbered 8, after V lost 6 bases and J lost 5 bases. The CDR3 length is 13 residues. This specimen comes from a study of CD8 T cells in ankylosing spondylitis. Overall study results and limits: Fewer than 10 highly homologous variants formed a TCR beta motif that appeared characteristic of ankylosing spondylitis blood. The clones that were linked to disease were reported to be significantly enriched in matched synovial fluid samples from ankylosing spondylitis patients.

Preparation of TCR beta libraries was done by quantitative 5'-RACE with molecular barcodes. MiXCR, applied by TCRdb to the 5' RACE reads, yields one record per CDR3 protein. The sample lists nearly 250,000 distinct CDR3 sequences; 32% were seen once. The V call is TRBV20-1, the J call TRBJ2-5; 8 bases map to TRBD1. Sequencing input: blood, either unsorted or a sorted T cell fraction (not recorded which). This TCR was recovered from a male donor with ankylosing spondylitis or in good health (not recorded which). The CDR3, as DNA: TGCAGTGCCCCCGGGACAGGTTTGGAGACCCAGTACTTC. Its translation is CSAPGTGLETQYF.